This T cell receptor (beta chain) was sequenced in a study of shared clonotypes between healthy human individuals. Study outcomes and limitations: Generation probabilities were higher for clonotypes shared across all four sorted-subset donors than for unshared ones. Sharing across four donors was seen in 4% to 5.5% of naive CD4 clonotypes.

The donors, all of them Caucasian adults, lived in Nashville, Tennessee. V lost 5 bases to trimming and J lost 4 bases, with 11 bases between them. Germline CDR1 and CDR2: SEHNR and FQNEAQ (reference sequence). This CDR3 has 13 residues. Sequencing was performed with immunoSEQ multiplex PCR; in TCRdb, only in-frame clones are kept and a portion is missing. The sample has about 2.3 million clones, 92% seen once. About this clone itself: The antigen remains unidentified. Different DNA sequences within this sample yield the same CDR3.

The source of this sequence is a man aged 18 to 35 in good health. Some clones in this sample may be carry-over from other donors' samples. The material sequenced was naive CD4+ T cells from PBMCs. This sample's subset: CD45RA+ positively selected. The chain joins TRBV7-9 to TRBJ1-1; perhaps TRBD1 as D (6 bases). The CDR3 DNA reads TGTGCCAGCAGCCTCGGAGGGGGCACTGAAGCTTTCTTT. This codes for CASSLGGGTEAFF.